This is a list of T cell receptor beta chains from one sample in a study of blood T cell repertoires in COVID-19. Assay used: immunoSEQ multiplex PCR; TCRdb lists only in-frame clones, some missing. The profile covers a few hundred thousand clones, with more than 65% appearing a single time and 15% to 19% taken by the ten largest. The material sequenced was peripheral blood. The receptors stem from an older person with COVID-19, enrolled during active disease. The CDR3 runs from the conserved cysteine through the conserved F or W. D genes are given only for firm matches.

V	length	D	CDR3
TRBV6-2/TRBV6-3	18	NA	CASSYFTGRPLVADTQYF
TRBV19	14	NA	CASSIPGTGNTIYF
TRBV6-5	14	NA	CASSPVGGSYEQYF
TRBV4-1	16	NA	CASSPAPGGASYEQYF
TRBV5-4	16	TRBD1	CASSLTGTGGYNEQFF
TRBV21-1	16	NA	CASSCGSSVVVSPLHF
TRBV20-1	13	NA	CSASAGGNTEAFF
TRBV27	11	NA	CASRGTYTQYF
TRBV29-1	13	NA	CSVAGLGQETQYF
TRBV27	14	NA	CASSLNSIRSPLHF
TRBV5-1	13	NA	CASSLVSSGELFF
TRBV15	17	TRBD2	CATSTTSGSRNTGELFF
TRBV9	14	TRBD2	CASSVDGGVETQYF
TRBV29-1	15	TRBD1	CSVEETGQGDYEQYF
TRBV7-9	13	NA	CASSEAANYGYTF
TRBV6-5	15	NA	CASSLNRSPGNTIYF
TRBV7-2	13	TRBD1	CASSLGGGDGYTF
TRBV10-2	13	NA	CASSREPDYEQYF
TRBV4-1	19	NA	CASSQDIDSGQSSYNEQFF
TRBV27	16	TRBD2	CASSMTSRLTQETQYF
TRBV3-1/TRBV3-2	16	TRBD1	CASSLRTGAPQETQYF
TRBV19	12	NA	CASSIGSQPQHF
TRBV19	15	NA	CASSIIGGLNTEAFF
TRBV6-6	10	NA	CASRGEPQHF
TRBV7-2	16	TRBD2	CASSLLLAGGTDTQYF
TRBV19	17	TRBD2	CASSIQTSGRAGKTQYF
TRBV10-3	13	NA	CAISVYRQETQYF
TRBV19	12	NA	CASSPWPRELFF